Listed here are 13 T cell receptor beta chains from one sample, sequenced in a study of CD8 T cells in Susac syndrome. The RNA input was roughly 0.45 to 1 ug, and it was reverse transcribed with random hexamers. Via MiXCR, TCRdb re-called the immunoSEQ multiplex PCR reads, giving one row per CDR3 protein. The table includes 100,000 to 150,000 distinct CDR3 sequences, 90% to 95% detected once. The sequenced material came from CD4+ T cells from PBMCs. These receptor sequences come from a human donor in good health.

Worth noting for this clonotype: A junction end diverges from the germline sequence, so it may reflect a read error. This sequence joins TRBV20-1 and TRBJ2-4; D is unresolved. Germline V lookup: CDR1 DFQATT, CDR2 SNEGSKA (reference sequence). This CDR3 is 11 amino acids long. CDR3 bases: TGCAGTGCTAGAGCCCAAAACATTCAGTACTTC. Amino acids: CSARAQNIQYF.

V is TRBV15 and J is TRBJ2-1, with TRBD2 identical over 7 bases. The CDR3 totals 16 residues. The ends lost 0 bases at V and 5 bases at J; junction bases unmatched: 7. Germline values: CDR1 LNHNV, CDR2 YYDKDF (reference sequence). The CDR3 here is CATSRDLAVINNEQFF. CDR3 in DNA: TGTGCCACCAGCAGAGATCTAGCGGTAATAAACAATGAGCAGTTCTTC.

J is TRBJ1-1 and V is TRBV5-1, with 10 nucleotides matching TRBD1. The CDR3 extends over 15 amino acids. The junction had 4 bases not matched to a gene; V was cut back by 4 bases and J by 1 base. Germline V lookup: CDR1 SGHRS, CDR2 YFSETQ. The DNA for the CDR3 is TGCGCCAGCAGCGAAAGACAGGGGGCGAACACTGAAGCTTTCTTT. Its protein product is CASSERQGANTEAFF.

The CDR3 DNA reads TGCGCCAGCAGCCCGGGACAAGGCCTTCTCTACGAGCAGTACTTC. This gives the protein CASSPGQGLLYEQYF. V usage is TRBV5-1 and J usage is TRBJ2-7, with a possible D match to TRBD1 (6 bases). The V gene lost 4 bases and the J gene lost 3 bases, with 17 bases spanning the gap. The CDR3 consists of 15 residues. Germline V gives CDR1 SGHRS, CDR2 YFSETQ.

The CDR3 nucleotides are TGTGCCAGCAGCCAAGCGGGAGGGGTCACCGGGGAGCTGTTTTTT. This sequence encodes CASSQAGGVTGELFF. The chain has TRBV3-1 and TRBJ2-2, with 8 bases fitting TRBD2. This CDR3 is 15 amino acids long. Germline V gene data show CDR1 as LGHDT and CDR2 as YNNKEL (reference sequence). The J segment lost 4 bases and the V segment lost 1 base, leaving 2 bases of the junction unmatched.

This clonotype was detected once. This chain joins TRBV5-4 and TRBJ2-7, with 15 bases identical to TRBD2. V shed 4 bases and J 4 bases; nucleotides not matched to a gene: 15. This CDR3 region has 19 residues. Germline V CDR1 and CDR2: SGHNT, YYREEE (reference sequence). The CDR3 spells CASSLGGLAGGRSLYEQYF. The CDR3 nucleotides read TGTGCCAGCAGCCTCGGGGGACTAGCGGGAGGAAGGTCTTTGTACGAGCAGTACTTC.

This clonotype was counted a single time. The chain joins TRBV28 to TRBJ2-7; maybe TRBD2 (6 bases). V lost 3 bases and J lost 3, with 12 bases in between. Germline V CDR1 and CDR2: MDHEN, SYDVKM. The CDR3 totals 14 residues. CDR3 sequence: CASSFAGQLYEQYF. CDR3 DNA: TGTGCCAGCAGTTTTGCGGGGCAGCTCTACGAGCAGTACTTC.

The CDR3 sequence is CASSVGPGLAGVEQYF. DNA for the CDR3: TGCGCCAGCAGCGTCGGGCCCGGACTAGCGGGAGTCGAGCAGTACTTC. V gene TRBV4-1 combines with J gene TRBJ2-7; 13 nucleotides agree with TRBD2. Trimming removed 5 bases from V and 6 bases from J; junction bases left unmatched: 10. This CDR3 comprises 16 residues. The germline gives CDR1 MGHRA, CDR2 YSYEKL.

The chain joins TRBV28 to TRBJ2-5, with 7 bases that match TRBD2. V dropped 3 bases and J dropped 5; count of bases not matched to a gene: 9. The germline gives CDR1 MDHEN, CDR2 SYDVKM. The CDR3 is made up of 15 amino acids. DNA of the CDR3: TGTGCCAGCAGTTTTCGGGGAGGGCCCTTTGAGACCCAGTACTTC. Protein product: CASSFRGGPFETQYF.

The chain employs TRBV15 and TRBJ2-1, with 13 bases matching TRBD2. CDR3 length: 15 amino acids. The germline CDR1 and CDR2 sequences are LNHNV and YYDKDF (reference sequence). V shed 4 bases and J 7 bases; nucleotides not matched to a gene: 4. CDR3 sequence reads: CATSNGLAGENEQFF. The CDR3 DNA reads as TGTGCCACCAGCAACGGACTAGCGGGAGAAAATGAGCAGTTCTTC.

The V gene is TRBV3-1, the J gene TRBJ2-1; 9 bases match TRBD1. The V segment lost 1 base and the J segment 0 bases; nucleotides outside the gene matches: 7. The germline V gene encodes CDR1 LGHDT and CDR2 YNNKEL (reference sequence). There are 18 residues in the CDR3. The DNA of the CDR3 is TGTGCCAGCAGCCAAGTTCCGGGACAGGGAGACTCCTACAATGAGCAGTTCTTC. Its protein is CASSQVPGQGDSYNEQFF.

The rearrangement joins TRBV14 to TRBJ1-1; 10 bases match TRBD1. Trimming at V came to 2 bases and at J to 5 bases, leaving 5 bases not matched to a gene. The CDR3 length is 15 residues. Germline V gene sequence: CDR1 SGHDN, CDR2 FVKESK. CDR3 in DNA: TGTGCCAGCAGCCAAAGACAGGGGGCTTTAACTGAAGCTTTCTTT. Amino acid sequence: CASSQRQGALTEAFF.

The J gene is TRBJ2-7, the V gene TRBV18; the D gene is possibly TRBD1 (5 bases). The CDR3 spans 13 residues. Trimming removed 3 bases from V and 7 bases from J, with 13 bases in between. Germline values: CDR1 KGHSH, CDR2 LQKENI. The CDR3 coding sequence is TGTGCCAGCTCACCGCAGGGATCCGGGGAGCAGTACTTC. Its translation is CASSPQGSGEQYF.